This T cell receptor beta chain was identified in a study of blood T cells in healthy people across ages. The authors ran a second PCR of about 6 to 11 cycles using a sample-barcoded 5' primer and a J-beta primer mix. Each CDR3 protein is one row after TCRdb ran MiXCR on the 5' RACE reads. The table records over a million distinct CDR3 sequences, almost 25% of them present only once. In germline, CDR1 is MNHEY, CDR2 SVGEGT. V gave up 5 bases and J gave up 8 bases, with 16 bases separating them. This CDR3 has 14 residues. The sample was also reused in another study, on T cells of mothers and their children.

The specimen was blood. This TCR was sampled from a girl under 10 years old in good health. The chain couples TRBV6-2 or TRBV6-3 to TRBJ2-1; D not resolved. The CDR3 is CASSESVGLDEQFF. DNA for the CDR3: TGTGCCAGCAGTGAATCAGTCGGCCTCGATGAGCAGTTCTTC.